The TCR beta chain under discussion was sequenced for a study of a mutant IDH1 vaccine in newly diagnosed glioma. Study at large: Following radiotherapy alone, or alongside temozolomide cycles, vaccination was started after an interval of 4-6 weeks.

As to time point: week 35, safety follow-up. What each vaccine dose contained was 300 ug of mutant IDH1 20-mer peptide, accompanied by topical imiquimod. TCRdb's copy holds only in-frame clones and misses some; the assay was immunoSEQ multiplex PCR. Found here are approximately 45,000 clones, 85% to 95% of them singletons; the top ten hold more than 2%. CDR3 length: 15 amino acids. J was trimmed by 7 bases and V by 4 bases; bases with no gene match: 8. CDR1 and CDR2 from the germline V gene are SGHRS and YFSETQ. About this clone itself: Its antigen is currently unknown.

The sequencing here drew on PBMCs, taken from a glioma patient whose treatment included an IDH1 peptide vaccine. The chain uses TRBV5-1 and TRBJ2-7, with TRBD2 identical over 13 bases. The clonotype comes from a man between 45 and 60 years old with glioma. The DNA of the CDR3 is TGCGCCAGCAGCCCGGGACTAGCGGGGCTGGGGGAGCAGTACTTC. Amino acid sequence: CASSPGLAGLGEQYF.